The 16 T cell receptor beta chains in this list originate from one sample, sequenced in a study of OX40 agonist ivuxolimab in advanced cancers. Sequencing used immunoSEQ multiplex PCR; TCRdb keeps in-frame clones, though not all of them. Of around 82,000 clones listed, around nine tenths are singletons. Material: CD4+ or CD8+ T cells sorted from blood, obtained in a trial of the OX40 agonist ivuxolimab. Receptors were obtained from an adult with an advanced solid tumor such as melanoma, head and neck, liver or kidney cancer.

The J gene is TRBJ2-2, the V gene TRBV4-3; D call uncertain. The germline V gene encodes CDR1 LGHNA and CDR2 YSLEER. Trimming left V 0 bases short and J 0 bases short, with 14 bases between. The CDR3 has 18 amino acids. CDR3: CASSQDLPRRTNTGELFF. The CDR3 DNA follows: TGCGCCAGCAGCCAAGATCTTCCGCGGAGAACGAACACCGGGGAGCTGTTTTTT.

The chain is built from TRBV6-6 and TRBJ2-7; a weak D match, TRBD1 (6 bases). The CDR3 is made up of 15 amino acids. CDR1 MNHNY and CDR2 SVGAGI come from the germline V gene (reference sequence). Trimming shortened V by 0 bases and J by 3 bases, and 12 bases separated the two germline ends. CDR3 DNA sequence: TGTGCCAGCAGTTACTCACAGGGAAGAAACTACGAGCAGTACTTC. This translates into CASSYSQGRNYEQYF.

V is TRBV6-6 and J is TRBJ1-2; D is undetermined. In germline, CDR1 is MNHNY, CDR2 SVGAGI (reference sequence). The length of the CDR3 is 15 residues. V dropped 6 bases and J dropped 5 bases, with 19 bases sitting between them. CDR3 sequence: CASSPPNGEVYGYTF. Here the CDR3 DNA reads TGTGCCAGCAGCCCACCAAATGGGGAGGTATATGGCTACACCTTC.

This clone has just one count. V and J are TRBV7-2 and TRBJ2-7; a possible D gene is TRBD2 (5 bases). The CDR3 is 13 amino acids. Germline CDR1 reads SGHTA; CDR2 reads FQGNSA. Trimming took 5 bases from V and 1 from J, leaving 9 bases between them. The CDR3 sequence: CASSRGLSYEQYF. CDR3 in DNA: TGTGCCAGCAGCCGCGGGCTGTCCTACGAGCAGTACTTC. Filled out from reference TRBV7-2 and TRBJ2-7, the complete variable domain reads GAGVSQSPSNKVTEKGKDVELRCDPISGHTALYWYRQSLGQGLEFLIYFQGNSAPDKSGLPSDRFSAERTGGSVSTLTIQRTQQEDSAVYLCASSRGLSYEQYFGPGTRLTVT.

This clone has a handful of counts. The chain links TRBV7-9 to TRBJ1-1, with a possible D match to TRBD1 (5 bases). The CDR3 is 13 amino acids. The ends were cut back, 5 bases at V and 9 bases at J, with 16 bases in the middle. Germline lookup yields CDR1 SEHNR and CDR2 FQNEAQ (reference sequence). DNA of the CDR3: TGTGCCAGCAGCAACGGGGGGACTCAAAAAGCTTTCTTT. Protein product: CASSNGGTQKAFF.

The chain recombines TRBV6-6 with TRBJ2-7; D may be TRBD2 (5 bases). The CDR3 sequence is 14 residues long. The germline V gene encodes CDR1 MNHNY and CDR2 SVGAGI (reference sequence). Trimming cost V 6 bases and J 0 bases, with 12 bases left between them. CDR3 nucleotide sequence: TGTGCCAGCAGATCCTCGAGGGCCTCCTACGAGCAGTACTTC. Protein: CASRSSRASYEQYF.

The chain combines TRBV6-1 with TRBJ2-2; 8 nucleotides align to TRBD2. Germline CDR1 and CDR2: MNHNS and SASEGT. CDR3 length: 14 residues. Germline trimming cut 8 bases from V and 3 bases from J; bases unmatched to any gene: 5. CDR3 sequence: CASGSGTDTGELFF. CDR3 coding DNA: TGTGCCAGCGGTAGCGGGACGGACACCGGGGAGCTGTTTTTT.

This clone was detected only once. The chain recombines TRBV7-8 with TRBJ2-2; D is uncertain. Trimming stripped 1 base from V and 5 bases from J, with 14 bases between. The length of the CDR3 is 16 residues. The V gene's germline CDR1 is SGHVS and CDR2 FQNEAQ. CDR3 sequence reads: CASSLVRVGWTGELFF. The CDR3 nucleotides are TGTGCCAGCAGCTTAGTTCGGGTCGGGTGGACCGGGGAGCTGTTTTTT.

The V and J genes are TRBV2 and TRBJ2-5, with D possibly TRBD1 on 6 matching bases. Per the germline V gene, CDR1 is SNHLY and CDR2 is FYNNEI. Trimming stripped 4 bases from V and 1 base from J, with 16 bases between. This CDR3 region has 16 residues. The CDR3 bases are TGTGCCAGCAGTGTGGGGGCCGGTGCGGTCCAAGAGACCCAGTACTTC. This codes for CASSVGAGAVQETQYF.

The V gene is TRBV10-3, the J gene TRBJ2-7; D is unclear. The V gene lost 5 bases and the J gene lost 9 bases, with 17 bases spanning the gap. CDR3 length equals 13 residues. The germline CDR1 and CDR2 sequences are ENHRY and SYGVKD. CDR3 residues: CAISQKRDLGQYF. The CDR3 bases are TGTGCCATCAGTCAGAAGCGCGATCTCGGGCAGTACTTC.

The chain recombines TRBV2 with TRBJ1-5; TRBD1 agrees at 8 bases. The CDR3 contains 15 residues. The germline CDR1 and CDR2 sequences are SNHLY and FYNNEI. Germline trimming cut 8 bases from V and 4 bases from J; bases unmatched to any gene: 10. The CDR3 nucleotides are TGTGCCAGCGTCTACAGGGGGGGCAGTAATCAGCCCCAGCATTTT. Its protein product is CASVYRGGSNQPQHF.

The chain employs TRBV4-2 and TRBJ2-2; 7 bases line up with TRBD2. V lost 1 base and J lost 1; bases outside the gene matches: 3. The germline gives CDR1 LGHNA, CDR2 YNFKEQ. CDR3 length: 16 amino acids. CDR3 sequence reads: CASSQALARNTGELFF. CDR3 nucleotide sequence: TGTGCCAGCAGCCAAGCACTAGCGCGGAACACCGGGGAGCTGTTTTTT.

V usage is TRBV5-6 and J usage is TRBJ1-2; D uncertain. V dropped 2 bases and J dropped 4 bases, with 15 bases sitting between them. Germline CDR1 SGHDT, CDR2 YYEEEE. The CDR3 runs to 15 residues. The CDR3 DNA follows: TGTGCCAGCAGCTTTGGGAGCCGAGGACTCTATGGCTACACCTTC. Its translation: CASSFGSRGLYGYTF.

This chain uses TRBV6-1 with TRBJ2-7; no clear D. CDR3 length equals 15 residues. Trimming removed 3 bases from V and 2 bases from J, with 14 bases in between. Germline CDR1 MNHNS, CDR2 SASEGT. Here the CDR3 reads CASSDVFVRTYEQYF. CDR3 coding DNA: TGTGCCAGCAGTGATGTCTTTGTCAGAACCTACGAGCAGTACTTC.

V and J are TRBV30 and TRBJ2-6; possible D gene TRBD2, 5 bases. CDR1 and CDR2 from the germline V gene are GTSNPN and SVGIG (reference sequence). V lost 0 bases, J lost 2 bases, and 20 bases lay in between. The CDR3 extends over 19 amino acids. The CDR3 sequence: CAWSVWRTLGPPGANVLTF. CDR3 DNA sequence: TGTGCCTGGAGTGTTTGGCGAACACTAGGCCCCCCTGGGGCCAACGTCCTGACTTTC. Filled out from reference TRBV30 and TRBJ2-6, the complete variable domain reads SQTIHQWPATLVQPVGSPLSLECTVEGTSNPNLYWYRQAAGRGLQLLFYSVGIGQISSEVPQNLSASRPQDRQFILSSKKLLLSDSGFYLCAWSVWRTLGPPGANVLTFGAGSRLTVL.

This chain uses TRBV28 with TRBJ2-1; 9 nucleotides match TRBD2. This CDR3 spans 15 amino acids. J gave up 8 bases and V 1 base, and 6 bases lay outside the gene matches. Germline lookup yields CDR1 MDHEN and CDR2 SYDVKM. The CDR3 sequence: CASSLSSGNSDEQFF. CDR3 sequence (DNA): TGTGCCAGCAGTTTATCTAGCGGGAATAGCGATGAGCAGTTCTTC.